This entry concerns a single T cell receptor (beta chain). From germline, CDR1 is MGHRA and CDR2 YSYEKL. This CDR3 is 21 amino acids long. Unmatched junction bases numbered 19, after V lost 4 bases and J lost 0 bases. The sample is drawn from a study of cytomegalovirus exposure and HLA in healthy donors. PCR primers comprised 60 Vbeta and 13 Jbeta primers. Assay used: immunoSEQ multiplex PCR; TCRdb lists only in-frame clones, some missing. The data show approximately 120,000 clones, roughly 85% seen once. The TCR comes from a woman aged 40 to 55 in good health and CMV-seropositive. The chain has TRBV4-1 and TRBJ2-7, with 12 bases lining up with TRBD2. Sequencing was done on a sample of PBMCs. The CDR3 reads CASSRFKTPGLAGPSSYEQYF. In DNA form, the CDR3 reads TGCGCCAGCAGCCGCTTCAAAACCCCGGGACTAGCGGGTCCCAGCTCCTACGAGCAGTACTTC.